Included here is one T cell receptor (beta chain) sequence, with context. The target antigen is unknown. The data belong to a study of T cell responses to AZD1222 COVID-19 vaccine. General observations from the study: The study reported that nearly half of spike-specific TCRs target unmutated variant regions. Of the AZD1222 recipients, only 5 to 7 were seropositive at baseline. Once two AZD1222 doses were given, Spike-specific TCR breadth and depth went up.

Data came from immunoSEQ multiplex PCR; TCRdb stores just in-frame clones and leaves some out. The table has 95,000 to 150,000 clones, roughly 87% seen once. Per the germline V gene, CDR1 is MNHEY and CDR2 is SVGAGI. After removal of 3 bases from V and 3 bases from J, the junction contained 7 bases not matched to a gene. This CDR3 contains 15 residues. The input for sequencing was peripheral blood, taken on day 0 of AZD1222 vaccination. This receptor was obtained from an adult in good health. The rearrangement joins TRBV6-5 to TRBJ1-1; 7 bases agree with TRBD1. The CDR3 sequence: CASSYSRQGDTEAFF. In DNA form, the CDR3 reads TGTGCCAGCAGTTATTCGAGACAGGGTGACACTGAAGCTTTCTTT.